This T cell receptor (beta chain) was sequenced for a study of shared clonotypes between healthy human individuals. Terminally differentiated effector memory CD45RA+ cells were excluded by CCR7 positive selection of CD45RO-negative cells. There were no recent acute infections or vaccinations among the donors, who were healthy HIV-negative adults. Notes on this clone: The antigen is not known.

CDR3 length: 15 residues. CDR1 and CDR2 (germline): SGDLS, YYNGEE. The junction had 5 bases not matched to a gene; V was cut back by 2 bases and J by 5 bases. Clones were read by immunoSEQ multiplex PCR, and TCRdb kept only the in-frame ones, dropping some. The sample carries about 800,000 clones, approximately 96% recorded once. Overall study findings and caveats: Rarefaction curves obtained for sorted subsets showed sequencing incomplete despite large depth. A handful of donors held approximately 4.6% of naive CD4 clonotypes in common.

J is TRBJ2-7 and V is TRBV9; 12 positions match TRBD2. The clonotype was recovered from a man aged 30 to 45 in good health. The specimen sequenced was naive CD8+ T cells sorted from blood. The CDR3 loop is CASSVTSGSIDEQYF. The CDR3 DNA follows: TGTGCCAGCAGCGTGACTAGCGGGAGCATCGACGAGCAGTACTTC.